The 8 T cell receptor beta chains below all came from one sample that was sequenced in a study of blood T cells in healthy people across ages. Through a sample-barcoded 5' primer and a J-beta primer mix, a second PCR was run for about 6 to 11 cycles. TCRdb independently ran MiXCR on the 5' RACE reads; one entry per CDR3 protein. This table holds roughly 640,000 distinct CDR3 sequences, approximately 30% found once. Specimen: blood. The receptors were sampled from a woman of 80 years or more in good health.

The V gene is TRBV7-2, the J gene TRBJ1-2; weak D call: TRBD1 (6 bases). Germline V gene sequence: CDR1 SGHTA, CDR2 FQGNSA. This CDR3 region has 14 residues. V lost 7 bases to trimming and J lost 4 bases, with 16 bases between them. DNA for the CDR3: TGTGCCAGCAAATCAGGGGTTGGAGTCTATGGCTACACCTTC. This translates into CASKSGVGVYGYTF. Full variable domain (remainder filled in from reference TRBV7-2 and TRBJ1-2): GAGVSQSPSNKVTEKGKDVELRCDPISGHTALYWYRQSLGQGLEFLIYFQGNSAPDKSGLPSDRFSAERTGGSVSTLTIQRTQQEDSAVYLCASKSGVGVYGYTFGSGTRLTVV.

As for this clonotype: Compared with germline, one end of the junction differs, possibly owing to a read error. This rearrangement joins TRBV7-2 to TRBJ2-5; D call uncertain. Looked up from germline, CDR1 is SGHTA and CDR2 is FQGNSA. This CDR3 region has 14 residues. This CDR3 is CASSLQQHEETQLF. The CDR3 DNA reads TGTGCCAGCAGCTTACAGCAGCATGAAGAGACCCAGCTCTTC.

This chain links TRBV5-4 with TRBJ2-1; D gene unclear. CDR3 length equals 14 residues. The ends were cut back, 3 bases at V and 8 bases at J, with 15 bases in the middle. CDR1 is SGHNT and CDR2 is YYREEE in the germline V gene (reference sequence). This chain's CDR3 is CASSSNSVGDEQFF. The CDR3 nucleotides are TGTGCCAGCAGCTCTAACTCGGTTGGGGATGAGCAGTTCTTC.

The rearrangement uses TRBV6-2 or TRBV6-3 and TRBJ2-1; a weak D match, TRBD2 (5 bases). The DNA end favors TRBJ2-7, so the J call may be wrong. The CDR3 has 14 amino acids. CDR1 is MNHEY, CDR2 SVGEGT, per germline. In DNA, the CDR3 is TGTGCCAGCAGTTACTATGGACTTTACAATGAGCAGTACTTC. It codes for CASSYYGLYNEQYF.

This clonotype was observed many times. CDR3 nucleotide sequence: TGTGCCAGCAGTTCCAATGGGGATGGTCAGCCCCAGCATTTT. This sequence encodes CASSSNGDGQPQHF. The rearrangement uses TRBV12-3 or TRBV12-4 and TRBJ1-5; D is unclear. The ends were cut back, 4 bases at V and 6 bases at J, with 13 bases in the middle. The length of the CDR3 is 14 residues.

The chain links TRBV6-5 to TRBJ1-1; no definite D call. The CDR3 spans 15 residues. Looked up from germline, CDR1 is MNHEY and CDR2 is SVGAGI. The V end was cut by 2 bases, the J end by 1 base, with 11 bases between. The CDR3 nucleotides are TGTGCCAGCAGTTACGGGGAGGGCTGGAACACTGAAGCTTTCTTT. Translated, it gives CASSYGEGWNTEAFF.

This clonotype occurred many times. The V gene is TRBV20-1, the J gene TRBJ2-7; the D gene could be TRBD1 or TRBD2 (5 bases each). The CDR3 is 14 amino acids. V lost 4 bases and J 7 bases, leaving 20 bases between the germline ends. Germline CDR1 and CDR2: DFQATT and SNEGSKA (reference sequence). The CDR3 DNA sequence: TGCAGTGCTACGAGACCGGGACGGACCCTGGAGCAGTACTTC. The encoded protein is CSATRPGRTLEQYF.

V and J are TRBV20-1 and TRBJ1-5; D uncertain. The CDR3 is made up of 13 amino acids. V was pared by 3 bases and J by 4 bases, with 10 bases between. Germline assignment: CDR1 DFQATT and CDR2 SNEGSKA (reference sequence). As DNA, the CDR3 is TGCAGTGCTAGCCACCTGATGAATCAGCCCCAGCATTTT. Translation: CSASHLMNQPQHF.